This T cell receptor (beta chain) was found in a study of CD8 T cells in ankylosing spondylitis (dated by TCRdb to the late 2010s). About the study as a whole: T cell receptor beta repertoires were profiled in healthy donors and ankylosing spondylitis patients so that disease-linked TCR variants could be found. The whole study cohort included roughly 110 healthy donors and 20 to 25 ankylosing spondylitis patients. Peripheral blood samples were taken, and synovial fluid was additionally collected from ankylosing spondylitis patients.

The instrument given in TCRdb is Illumina HiSeq 2500. TCR beta libraries were prepared by quantitative 5'-RACE with molecular barcodes. Processing in the source paper ran as follows. Disease-linked TCR variants were identified with a new computational method built on a probabilistic model of VDJ rearrangement. In-frame beta chains were kept once TCRdb had trimmed the public reads at Q25 with fastp and called clones with MiXCR. When rows share a CDR3 protein, they turn into one entry using the most common DNA and genes. The V and J calls reflect TCRdb's pipeline rather than the authors' work. The sample table contains more than 400,000 distinct CDR3 sequences; only one count was recorded for approximately 5.3% of them. The top ten hold 3% to 4.5% of the sample. Trimming accounts for 6 bases at V and 0 bases at J, while the number of junction bases matched to no gene is 4. Taken from cysteine to phenylalanine, the CDR3 has 15 residues. The read is trimmed to its CDR3 DNA, 45 bases read in frame from base 1. The germline V gene encodes CDR1 SGHTA and CDR2 FQGNSA.

Beyond this particular receptor, the publication reports: A TCR beta motif made up of seven or eight highly homologous amino acid variants appeared to be characteristic of blood from ankylosing spondylitis patients. The disease-linked clones were reported as significantly enriched in matched synovial fluid samples from ankylosing spondylitis patients. In peripheral blood, the disease-linked clones were found at relatively low frequencies and had a CD8+ phenotype. Some motif variants had previously been reported in the synovial fluid and blood of reactive arthritis patients, which suggests shared mechanisms of disease initiation.

In this sample, this clonotype turned up many times. Its antigen remains undetermined. One base away there is no much larger clone; base qualities are not given. Sequencing used blood, either unsorted or a sorted T cell fraction (not recorded which). This sequence was found in a male donor with ankylosing spondylitis. The V and J genes are TRBV7-2 and TRBJ2-2; 7 nucleotides in the junction match TRBD2. The sequence in DNA is TGTGCCAGCAGTTGGGACTACACGAACACCGGGGAGCTGTTTTTT. This codes for CASSWDYTNTGELFF. Reference TRBV7-2 and TRBJ2-2 proteins supply the regions before and after the CDR3; the full variable domain is: GAGVSQSPSNKVTEKGKDVELRCDPISGHTALYWYRQSLGQGLEFLIYFQGNSAPDKSGLPSDRFSAERTGGSVSTLTIQRTQQEDSAVYLCASSWDYTNTGELFFGEGSRLTVL.